This T cell receptor beta chain was identified during a study of vaccination effects on CD4 cells after COVID-19. Clones were sequenced by immunoSEQ multiplex PCR, and TCRdb holds only the in-frame ones, with some missing. The table lists around 53,000 clones, nearly 75% of them singletons. Cultured cells yielded isolated CD4+ T cells after 10 days. From March to December 2020, the person had a SARS-CoV-2 infection that was confirmed by PCR. Participants were given two doses of BNT162b2 or mRNA-1273 vaccine. A word on this clone: Its matching antigen is unknown.

The origin of this receptor is a human donor who had a prior SARS-CoV-2 infection. The source material was CD4+ T cells from PBMCs cultured without peptide, sampled after COVID-19 vaccination.

The CDR3, as DNA: TGTGCCAGCCTTGCGAGCGGGGGATACGAGCAGTACTTC. Translated: CASLASGGYEQYF. The V and J genes are TRBV7-2 and TRBJ2-7, with TRBD2 identical over 8 bases. The V gene's germline CDR1 is SGHTA and CDR2 FQGNSA. The V and J ends lost 8 bases and 4 bases, in that order; junction bases with no gene match: 7. This CDR3 has 13 residues.